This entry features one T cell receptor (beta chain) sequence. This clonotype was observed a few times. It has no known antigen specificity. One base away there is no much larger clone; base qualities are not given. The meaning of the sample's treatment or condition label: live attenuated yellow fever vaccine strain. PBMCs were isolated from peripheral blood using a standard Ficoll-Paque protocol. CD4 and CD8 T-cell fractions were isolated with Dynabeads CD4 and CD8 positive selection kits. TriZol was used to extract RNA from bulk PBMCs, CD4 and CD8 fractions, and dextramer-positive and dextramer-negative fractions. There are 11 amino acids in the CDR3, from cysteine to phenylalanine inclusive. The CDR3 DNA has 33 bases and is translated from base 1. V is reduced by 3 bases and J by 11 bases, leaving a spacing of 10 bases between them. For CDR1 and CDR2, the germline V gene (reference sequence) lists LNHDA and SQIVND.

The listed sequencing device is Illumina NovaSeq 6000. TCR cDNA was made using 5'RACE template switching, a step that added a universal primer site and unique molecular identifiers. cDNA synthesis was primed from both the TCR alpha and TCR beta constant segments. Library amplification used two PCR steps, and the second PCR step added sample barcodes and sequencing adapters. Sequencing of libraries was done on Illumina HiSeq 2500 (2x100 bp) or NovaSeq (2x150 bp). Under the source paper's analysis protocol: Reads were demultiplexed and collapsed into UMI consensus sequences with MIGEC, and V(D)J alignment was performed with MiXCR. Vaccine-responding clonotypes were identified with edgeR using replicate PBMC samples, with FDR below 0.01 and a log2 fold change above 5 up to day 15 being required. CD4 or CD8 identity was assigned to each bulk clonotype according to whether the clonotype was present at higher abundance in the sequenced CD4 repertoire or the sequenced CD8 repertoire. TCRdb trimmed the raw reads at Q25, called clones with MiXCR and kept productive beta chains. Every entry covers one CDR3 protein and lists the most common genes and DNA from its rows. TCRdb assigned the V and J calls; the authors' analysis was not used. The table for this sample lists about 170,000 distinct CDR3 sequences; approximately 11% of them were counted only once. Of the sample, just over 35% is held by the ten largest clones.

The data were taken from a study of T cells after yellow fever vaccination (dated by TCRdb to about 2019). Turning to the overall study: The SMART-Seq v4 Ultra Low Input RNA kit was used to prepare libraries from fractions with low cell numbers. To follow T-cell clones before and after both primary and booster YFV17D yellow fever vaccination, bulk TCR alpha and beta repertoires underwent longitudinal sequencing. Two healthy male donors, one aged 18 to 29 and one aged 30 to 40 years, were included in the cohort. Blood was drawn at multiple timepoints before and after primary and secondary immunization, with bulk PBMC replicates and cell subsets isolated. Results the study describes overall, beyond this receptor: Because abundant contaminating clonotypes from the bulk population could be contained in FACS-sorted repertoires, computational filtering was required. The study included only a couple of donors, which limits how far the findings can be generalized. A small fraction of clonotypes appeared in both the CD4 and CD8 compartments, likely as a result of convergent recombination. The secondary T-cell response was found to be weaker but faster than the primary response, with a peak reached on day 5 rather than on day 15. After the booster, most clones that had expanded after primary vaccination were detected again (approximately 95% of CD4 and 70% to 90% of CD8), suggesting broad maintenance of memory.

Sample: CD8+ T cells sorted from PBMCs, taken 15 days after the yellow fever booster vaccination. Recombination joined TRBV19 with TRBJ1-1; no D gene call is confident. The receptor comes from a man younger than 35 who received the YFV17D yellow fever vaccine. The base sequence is TGTGCCAGTAGTATGGGGAACGAGGCTTTCTTT. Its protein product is CASSMGNEAFF.